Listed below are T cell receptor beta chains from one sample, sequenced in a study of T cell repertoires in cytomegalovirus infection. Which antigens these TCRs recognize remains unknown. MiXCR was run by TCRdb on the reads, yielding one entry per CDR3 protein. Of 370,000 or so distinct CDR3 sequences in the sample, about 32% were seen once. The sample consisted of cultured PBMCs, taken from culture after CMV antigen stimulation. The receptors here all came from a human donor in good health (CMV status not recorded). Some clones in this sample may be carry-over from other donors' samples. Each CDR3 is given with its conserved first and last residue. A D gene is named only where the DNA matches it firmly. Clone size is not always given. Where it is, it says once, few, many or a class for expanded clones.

CDR3 DNA: TGTGCCATCAGTGGGACAGACGGGGGTGAGCAGTTCTTC
CDR3 protein: CAISGTDGGEQFF
V gene: TRBV10-3
D gene: .
clone size: .
J gene: TRBJ2-1

CDR3 DNA: TGTGCCAGTAGTAGGGGCGGGTACCAAGAGACCCAGTACTTC
CDR3 protein: CASSRGGYQETQYF
V gene: TRBV19
D gene: .
clone size: many
J gene: TRBJ2-5

CDR3 DNA: TGTGCCAGCTACAGGGGGCTTGACTCACCCCTCCACTTT
CDR3 protein: CASYRGLDSPLHF
V gene: TRBV6-2/TRBV6-3
D gene: TRBD1
clone size: .
J gene: TRBJ1-6

CDR3 DNA: TGCAGTGCCTCTGACCCCAGCGGGCCCTACAATGAGCAGTTCTTC
CDR3 protein: CSASDPSGPYNEQFF
V gene: TRBV20-1
D gene: .
clone size: .
J gene: TRBJ2-1

CDR3 DNA: TGTGCCAGTAGTGTACGGGTGTTGGGCAATCAGCCCCAGCATTTT
CDR3 protein: CASSVRVLGNQPQHF
V gene: TRBV19
D gene: .
clone size: .
J gene: TRBJ1-5

CDR3 DNA: TGTGCCAGCAGCTCCTACCGGGGAGGCGAGCAGTTCTTC
CDR3 protein: CASSSYRGGEQFF
V gene: TRBV11-3
D gene: .
clone size: .
J gene: TRBJ2-1

CDR3 DNA: TGTGCCAGCAGTTTGGCGATTGGGCAGAAGTACCAGATGAACACTGAAGCTTTCTTT
CDR3 protein: CASSLAIGQKYQMNTEAFF
V gene: TRBV28
D gene: .
clone size: few
J gene: TRBJ1-1

CDR3 DNA: TGTGCCAGTAGTATAGTTACTGGGGCCGTGAACACTGAAGCTTTCTTT
CDR3 protein: CASSIVTGAVNTEAFF
V gene: TRBV19
D gene: .
clone size: few
J gene: TRBJ1-1

CDR3 DNA: TGTGCCACCAGCGACCGGGACAGGGGGGAGGGGCCCCAGCATTTT
CDR3 protein: CATSDRDRGEGPQHF
V gene: TRBV15
D gene: TRBD1
clone size: .
J gene: TRBJ1-5

CDR3 DNA: TGTGCCAGCACCCCCCGCTACGAGCAGTACTTC
CDR3 protein: CASTPRYEQYF
V gene: TRBV28
D gene: .
clone size: .
J gene: TRBJ2-7

CDR3 DNA: TGTGCTAGCGGTATGTCTGGGGCCAACGTCCTGACTTTC
CDR3 protein: CASGMSGANVLTF
V gene: TRBV12-5
D gene: .
clone size: once
J gene: TRBJ2-6

CDR3 DNA: TGTGCCACCGAAAGATCGGGGGCGCCGACAGATACGCAGTATTTT
CDR3 protein: CATERSGAPTDTQYF
V gene: TRBV28
D gene: .
clone size: .
J gene: TRBJ2-3

CDR3 DNA: TGTGCCGCGAGGGACGGGAGAGGTTCGGTTTACACTGAAGCTTTCTTT
CDR3 protein: CAARDGRGSVYTEAFF
V gene: TRBV19
D gene: .
clone size: .
J gene: TRBJ1-1

CDR3 DNA: TGTGCCAGCGGAGAGTCTAGACCCTACAATGAGCAGTTCTTC
CDR3 protein: CASGESRPYNEQFF
V gene: TRBV14
D gene: .
clone size: few
J gene: TRBJ2-1

CDR3 DNA: TGTGCCAGCAGCCCGGTGAGGGGGCGAAGCACCGGGGAGCTGTTTTTT
CDR3 protein: CASSPVRGRSTGELFF
V gene: TRBV7-2
D gene: TRBD1
clone size: many
J gene: TRBJ2-2

CDR3 DNA: TGTGCCAGCAGCTCTAGCACAGGGGGCTATGGCTACACCTTC
CDR3 protein: CASSSSTGGYGYTF
V gene: TRBV7-2
D gene: TRBD1
clone size: .
J gene: TRBJ1-2

CDR3 DNA: TGCGCCAGCAGCTTGGATGGGGTAGGAACTGAAGCTTTCTTT
CDR3 protein: CASSLDGVGTEAFF
V gene: TRBV5-1
D gene: .
clone size: few
J gene: TRBJ1-1

CDR3 DNA: TGCGCCAGCAGCGGTCCCGGGACAGGGACTGAGCAGTTCTTC
CDR3 protein: CASSGPGTGTEQFF
V gene: TRBV4-1
D gene: TRBD1
clone size: many
J gene: TRBJ2-1

CDR3 DNA: TGTGCCAGCAGTCACCGAGACAGCCCCACTGAAGCTTTCTTT
CDR3 protein: CASSHRDSPTEAFF
V gene: TRBV6-1
D gene: .
clone size: .
J gene: TRBJ1-1

CDR3 DNA: TGCGCCAGCAATAGGGGCGAAAGACAAGAGACCCAGTACTTC
CDR3 protein: CASNRGERQETQYF
V gene: TRBV5-1
D gene: .
clone size: .
J gene: TRBJ2-5

CDR3 DNA: TGTGCCAGCAGTTTATTTCGCAGGCAAGAAAAACTGTTTTTT
CDR3 protein: CASSLFRRQEKLFF
V gene: TRBV28
D gene: .
clone size: .
J gene: TRBJ1-4

CDR3 DNA: TGCAGCTTCCAAACACAGAACACTGAAGCTTTCTTT
CDR3 protein: CSFQTQNTEAFF
V gene: TRBV20-1
D gene: .
clone size: .
J gene: TRBJ1-1

CDR3 DNA: TGTGCCAGCAGCACCACAGAGAAACTATGGCAGTTCTTC
CDR3 protein: CASSTTEKLWQFF
V gene: TRBV7-9
D gene: .
clone size: .
J gene: TRBJ2-1

CDR3 DNA: TGCGCCAGCAGCCAAGTGGGCCGACAGTTCTCCTACGAGCAGTACTTC
CDR3 protein: CASSQVGRQFSYEQYF
V gene: TRBV4-1
D gene: .
clone size: .
J gene: TRBJ2-7

CDR3 DNA: TGTGCCGTACAAGGGACTAGCGGCTTTTGGGAGCAGTACTTC
CDR3 protein: CAVQGTSGFWEQYF
V gene: TRBV10-3
D gene: TRBD2
clone size: .
J gene: TRBJ2-7

CDR3 DNA: TGTGCCAGCAGTTTAGGTAACAGGGTCTACGAGCAGTACTTC
CDR3 protein: CASSLGNRVYEQYF
V gene: TRBV27
D gene: .
clone size: .
J gene: TRBJ2-7

CDR3 DNA: TGTGCCAGCATACAATCGGGCAGGGGGTTCCAAGAGACCCAGTACTTC
CDR3 protein: CASIQSGRGFQETQYF
V gene: TRBV7-8
D gene: TRBD1
clone size: .
J gene: TRBJ2-5

CDR3 DNA: TGTGCCAGCAGCGATACAGGGGATCCCAATCAGCCCCAGCATTTT
CDR3 protein: CASSDTGDPNQPQHF
V gene: TRBV9
D gene: TRBD1
clone size: once
J gene: TRBJ1-5

CDR3 DNA: TGTGCCAGCAGCCCGGTATCGGGGGGGCAAGAGACCCAGTACTTC
CDR3 protein: CASSPVSGGQETQYF
V gene: TRBV11-2
D gene: TRBD2
clone size: few
J gene: TRBJ2-5